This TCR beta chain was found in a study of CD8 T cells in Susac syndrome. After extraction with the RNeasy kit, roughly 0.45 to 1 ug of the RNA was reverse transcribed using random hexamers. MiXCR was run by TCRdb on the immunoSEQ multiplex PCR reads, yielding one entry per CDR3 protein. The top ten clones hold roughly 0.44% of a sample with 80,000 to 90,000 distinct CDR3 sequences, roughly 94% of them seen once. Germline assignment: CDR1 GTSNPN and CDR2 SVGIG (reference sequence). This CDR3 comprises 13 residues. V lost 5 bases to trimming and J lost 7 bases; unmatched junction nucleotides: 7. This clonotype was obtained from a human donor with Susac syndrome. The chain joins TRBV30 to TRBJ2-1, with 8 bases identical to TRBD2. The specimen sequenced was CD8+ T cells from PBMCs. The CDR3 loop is CAWEAGVGNEQFF. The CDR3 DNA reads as TGTGCCTGGGAAGCGGGAGTAGGGAATGAGCAGTTCTTC.